Listed here are 20 T cell receptor beta chains from one sample, sequenced in a study of shared clonotypes between healthy human individuals (dated by TCRdb to the early 2020s). The method was the immunoSEQ multiplex PCR assay. TCRdb's version of the immuneACCESS table is confined to in-frame rearrangements and falls short of the full clone set. An unresolved V gene accounts for under half of the shortfall where checked; the remainder is of unknown origin. Present in this sample are more than 550,000 clones, approximately 77% of which were seen just once. The leading ten clones occupy around 1.7% of the sample. Sequencing was performed on memory CD4+ T cells sorted from blood. The meaning of the sample's cell subset or site label: CD45RA-negative fraction. The receptors were sampled from a woman aged 30 to 39 in good health.

The rearrangement uses TRBV4-1 and TRBJ2-1, with D tentatively TRBD2 (6 bases). Germline CDR1 and CDR2: MGHRA and YSYEKL. The CDR3 covers 18 residues. V dropped 4 bases and J dropped 7 bases, with 26 bases sitting between them. CDR3 nucleotide sequence: TGCGCCAGCAGCCCCGGAGGGCCGATGTTGTCCGGACCGAATGAGCAGTTCTTC. Translating it yields CASSPGGPMLSGPNEQFF.

The table lists this clone with a count of one. The rearrangement joins TRBV5-1 to TRBJ1-1; D may be TRBD1 (5 bases). Germline-derived CDR1 and CDR2 are SGHRS and YFSETQ. The CDR3 sequence is 15 residues long. Trimming pared 0 bases from V and 1 base from J, leaving 10 bases between. CDR3 loop: CASSLVGPTNTEAFF. The CDR3 DNA reads as TGCGCCAGCAGCTTGGTGGGACCGACGAACACTGAAGCTTTCTTT.

The chain uses TRBV4-1 and TRBJ2-1; D not certain. The CDR3 is 16 residues long. From germline, CDR1 is MGHRA and CDR2 YSYEKL. V lost 1 base and J lost 2, with 12 bases in between. The DNA for the CDR3 is TGCGCCAGCAGCCAAGTGGACCTGATAACCTACAATGAGCAGTTCTTC. It specifies CASSQVDLITYNEQFF.

This clone came up a few times. The chain couples TRBV28 to TRBJ1-5; D is uncertain. The CDR3 is 14 amino acids. Looked up from germline, CDR1 is MDHEN and CDR2 is SYDVKM. The germline V and J ends were trimmed by 7 bases and 4 bases, with 14 bases remaining between them. The CDR3: CASNSPRGNQPQHF. Written as DNA, the CDR3 is TGTGCCAGCAACAGCCCGCGGGGAAATCAGCCCCAGCATTTT.

The V gene is TRBV2, the J gene TRBJ2-7, with D perhaps TRBD1 (6 bases). The CDR3 covers 14 residues. Trimming removed 9 bases at V and 3 bases at J, with 18 bases between. Germline CDR1 and CDR2: SNHLY and FYNNEI. CDR3 in amino acids: CASHRQDLGYEQYF. In DNA form, the CDR3 reads TGTGCCAGTCACCGACAGGATTTGGGCTACGAGCAGTACTTC.

This clone was counted between two and nine times. V and J are TRBV7-6 and TRBJ2-5; no clear D gene. The CDR3 is 15 residues long. Trimming pared 1 base from V and 2 bases from J, leaving 11 bases between. Germline values: CDR1 SGHVS, CDR2 FNYEAQ. As DNA, the CDR3 is TGTGCCAGCAGCTTAGATGTGGGCAGACAAGAGACCCAGTACTTC. It yields the protein CASSLDVGRQETQYF.

V is TRBV4-1 and J is TRBJ1-2, with 7 bases that match TRBD1. The CDR3 covers 17 residues. The germline V gene encodes CDR1 MGHRA and CDR2 YSYEKL. Unmatched junction bases numbered 14, after V lost 2 bases and J lost 5 bases. In DNA, the CDR3 is TGCGCCAGCAGCCAAACATTGACAGGGACGGGCATTTATGGCTACACCTTC. Protein product: CASSQTLTGTGIYGYTF.

This clone was counted only a few times. The rearrangement joins TRBV7-2 to TRBJ1-1; D is possibly TRBD1 (6 bases). Germline V gene lookup returns CDR1 SGHTA and CDR2 FQGNSA. V was shortened by 5 bases and J by 3 bases, with 10 bases between the two germline ends. The length of the CDR3 is 13 residues. The CDR3 DNA reads TGTGCCAGCAGCATAGGACAGTACACTGAAGCTTTCTTT. It translates to CASSIGQYTEAFF.

The rearrangement links TRBV19 to TRBJ2-1; 10 nucleotides agree with TRBD1. The CDR3 loop spans 15 amino acids. Trimming took 2 bases from V and 10 from J; bases not matched to a gene: 8. CDR1 LNHDA and CDR2 SQIVND come from the germline V gene (reference sequence). The DNA for the CDR3 is TGTGCCAGTAGTATAAGGGGGACAGGGGCCCGGGAGCAGTTCTTC. As protein: CASSIRGTGAREQFF.

The V and J genes are TRBV11-2 and TRBJ1-4; 7 nucleotides align to TRBD1. V lost 3 bases and J lost 0; bases outside the gene matches: 1. This CDR3 region has 15 residues. CDR1 is SGHAT and CDR2 is FQNNGV in the germline V gene. For the CDR3, the DNA is TGTGCCAGCAGCTTCCAGGGGGCAACTAATGAAAAACTGTTTTTT. This codes for CASSFQGATNEKLFF.

J is TRBJ2-1 and V is TRBV5-1; D is perhaps TRBD1 or TRBD2 (6 bases each). Germline V lookup: CDR1 SGHRS, CDR2 YFSETQ. Trimming stripped 1 base from V and 6 bases from J, with 20 bases between. This CDR3 has 17 residues. The CDR3, as DNA: TGCGCCAGCAGCTTGACGGTCCGGCTTCGGGGGCTCAATGAGCAGTTCTTC. Translating it yields CASSLTVRLRGLNEQFF.

This clone was seen a single time. This rearrangement joins TRBV10-2 to TRBJ2-4; 11 nucleotides agree with TRBD2. Trimming cost V 5 bases and J 7 bases; bases outside gene matches: 7. The CDR3 totals 15 residues. CDR1 WSHSY and CDR2 SAAADI come from the germline V gene. The CDR3 loop is CASSTSGSDVNIQYF. DNA of the CDR3: TGCGCCAGCAGTACTAGCGGGAGCGACGTGAACATTCAGTACTTC.

The gene calls are TRBV7-9 and TRBJ1-5; D remains unclear. Germline CDR1 reads SEHNR; CDR2 reads FQNEAQ (reference sequence). Trimming took off 1 base at V and 4 bases at J, with 5 bases between the two ends. CDR3 length: 13 residues. The CDR3 region is CASSLGQNQPQHF. The CDR3 nucleotides read TGTGCCAGCAGCTTAGGTCAGAATCAGCCCCAGCATTTT.

This clone was seen a handful of times. The V and J genes are TRBV18 and TRBJ1-1; perhaps TRBD1 as D (5 bases). The CDR3 has 16 amino acids. The V gene lost 4 bases and the J gene lost 3 bases, with 18 bases spanning the gap. Germline lookup yields CDR1 KGHSH and CDR2 LQKENI. The CDR3 protein is CASSRTGRPDYTEAFF. The CDR3 DNA follows: TGTGCCAGCTCACGTACGGGACGCCCTGATTACACTGAAGCTTTCTTT.

This rearrangement joins TRBV27 to TRBJ2-7; 8 bases match TRBD1. V was clipped by 10 bases and J by 3 bases; unmatched bases: 8. Germline CDR1 and CDR2: MNHEY and SMNVEV (reference sequence). The CDR3 sequence is 13 residues long. This CDR3 reads CATRPGTGYEQYF. CDR3 nucleotides: TGTGCCACCCGACCCGGGACAGGCTACGAGCAGTACTTC.

The chain recombines TRBV28 with TRBJ2-3; 11 bases map to TRBD2. Trimming at V came to 5 bases and at J to 2 bases, leaving 6 bases not matched to a gene. Germline V gene lookup returns CDR1 MDHEN and CDR2 SYDVKM. The CDR3 length is 16 residues. CDR3 loop: CASSRLAGGSTDTQYF. CDR3 in DNA: TGTGCCAGCAGTCGTCTAGCGGGAGGTTCCACAGATACGCAGTATTTT.

The chain carries TRBV15 and TRBJ2-7; D unclear. Germline V CDR1 and CDR2: LNHNV, YYDKDF (reference sequence). The CDR3 is 16 residues long. Trimming shortened V by 5 bases and J by 6 bases, and 23 bases separated the two germline ends. The CDR3 region is CATSLSPQGWDSEQYF. CDR3 nucleotide sequence: TGTGCCACCAGCCTGTCTCCCCAAGGCTGGGATTCCGAGCAGTACTTC.

Only one count was recorded for this clone. This chain joins TRBV18 and TRBJ2-3; D not resolved. The ends were cut back, 2 bases at V and 9 bases at J, with 12 bases in the middle. The germline V gene encodes CDR1 KGHSH and CDR2 LQKENI. The length of the CDR3 is 13 residues. CDR3 DNA sequence: TGTGCCAGCTCACCAACCCAGATGGAAACGCAGTATTTT. Translation gives CASSPTQMETQYF.

This sequence joins TRBV28 and TRBJ1-2; D is undetermined. Germline CDR1 reads MDHEN; CDR2 reads SYDVKM. The germline V and J ends were trimmed by 2 bases and 0 bases, with 7 bases remaining between them. This CDR3 is 14 amino acids long. Here the CDR3 reads CASSLLIANYGYTF. The CDR3 DNA reads TGTGCCAGCAGTTTACTAATCGCTAACTATGGCTACACCTTC.

The V call is TRBV28, the J call TRBJ1-4; D gene uncertain. The V gene's germline CDR1 is MDHEN and CDR2 SYDVKM. The CDR3 spans 10 residues. With 8 bases removed from V and 9 bases from J, the gap between germline ends came to 7 bases. The CDR3 DNA reads TGTGCCAGCTCGGGGAAAAAACTGTTTTTT. Translation gives CASSGKKLFF.